The 29 T cell receptor beta chains in this list originate from one sample, sequenced in a study of T cell responses to AZD1222 COVID-19 vaccine. Some clones are missing from TCRdb's copy, which holds only in-frame ones; the method was immunoSEQ multiplex PCR. The table records about 160,000 clones, under 95% of them present only once. Sequencing used peripheral blood, obtained 28 days after the second AZD1222 dose. All receptors come from an adult who received the AZD1222 COVID-19 vaccine.

In the case of this clone: Distinct nucleotide sequences in the sample also encode this CDR3. The chain is built from TRBV5-1 and TRBJ2-2; 11 nucleotides align to TRBD1. The germline V gene encodes CDR1 SGHRS and CDR2 YFSETQ. This CDR3 is 15 amino acids long. J gave up 5 bases and V 3 bases, and 3 bases lay outside the gene matches. In nucleotides, the CDR3 is TGCGCCAGCAGCTCCGGACAGGGGGCGACCGGGGAGCTGTTTTTT. Protein: CASSSGQGATGELFF.

V usage is TRBV19 and J usage is TRBJ2-4, with TRBD2 matching over 10 bases. V was clipped by 5 bases and J by 5 bases; unmatched bases: 6. The CDR3 runs to 15 residues. CDR1 is LNHDA, CDR2 SQIVND, per germline (reference sequence). The chain's CDR3 is CASSLLAGGQNIQYF. CDR3 sequence (DNA): TGTGCCAGTAGTCTTTTAGCGGGGGGTCAAAACATTCAGTACTTC.

This chain connects TRBV7-8 to TRBJ1-4; perhaps TRBD1 as D (5 bases). CDR3 length: 17 amino acids. Deletions cut 1 base from V and 2 bases from J, with 14 bases between. CDR1 and CDR2 (germline): SGHVS, FQNEAQ. The CDR3 protein is CASSLEGRTATNEKLFF. CDR3 sequence (DNA): TGTGCCAGCAGCTTAGAGGGGAGAACTGCGACTAATGAAAAACTGTTTTTT. Using reference TRBV7-8 and TRBJ1-4 for the parts outside the CDR3, the full variable domain is GAGVSQSPRYKVAKRGQDVALRCDPISGHVSLFWYQQALGQGPEFLTYFQNEAQLDKSGLPSDRFFAERPEGSVSTLKIQRTQQEDSAVYLCASSLEGRTATNEKLFFGSGTQLSVL.

In DNA form, the CDR3 reads TGTGCCAGCAGCACTGGACTAGCGGGGCCCCTCTGGGACAATGAGCAGTTCTTC. As protein: CASSTGLAGPLWDNEQFF. The chain employs TRBV5-4 and TRBJ2-1, with 12 bases identical to TRBD2. V was pared by 4 bases and J by 5 bases, with 13 bases of the junction left unmatched. The CDR3 covers 18 residues. The germline V gene has CDR1 SGHNT and CDR2 YYREEE (reference sequence).

This chain joins TRBV19 and TRBJ1-5; D gene ambiguous. V lost 1 base and J lost 0, with 7 bases in between. The CDR3 consists of 15 residues. Germline-derived CDR1 and CDR2 are LNHDA and SQIVND (reference sequence). The CDR3 sequence: CASSIGGSSNQPQHF. CDR3 coding DNA: TGTGCCAGTAGTATAGGGGGAAGTAGCAATCAGCCCCAGCATTTT.

The V and J genes are TRBV27 and TRBJ2-7; 10 bases are a match to TRBD1. V lost 0 bases to trimming and J lost 4 bases; unmatched junction nucleotides: 9. This CDR3 contains 17 residues. In germline, CDR1 is MNHEY, CDR2 SMNVEV (reference sequence). CDR3 nucleotide sequence: TGTGCCAGCAGTTTATCCCCCGACAGGGGGCGCGTTTACGAGCAGTACTTC. It yields the protein CASSLSPDRGRVYEQYF.

The gene calls are TRBV4-1 and TRBJ1-2, with D possibly being TRBD1 (5 bases). CDR1 and CDR2 (germline): MGHRA, YSYEKL. Trimming cost V 2 bases and J 8 bases, with 21 bases left between them. This CDR3 is 16 amino acids long. CDR3 amino acids: CASSQRIEGPRAGYTF. For the CDR3, the DNA is TGCGCCAGCAGCCAACGGATAGAGGGACCAAGAGCGGGCTACACCTTC.

The rearrangement joins TRBV4-1 to TRBJ1-1, with D tentatively TRBD1 (6 bases). Trimming took off 1 base at V and 4 bases at J, with 16 bases between the two ends. CDR3 length: 16 residues. The germline CDR1 and CDR2 sequences are MGHRA and YSYEKL. Here the CDR3 DNA reads TGCGCCAGCAGCCAAGTGTGGGATCAGGGGTCCACTGAAGCTTTCTTT. This encodes CASSQVWDQGSTEAFF.

This sequence joins TRBV18 and TRBJ1-2; the match to TRBD1 covers 8 bases. The CDR3 length is 16 residues. J was trimmed by 2 bases and V by 3 bases; bases with no gene match: 8. Germline CDR1 reads KGHSH; CDR2 reads LQKENI. The CDR3 coding sequence is TGTGCCAGCTCACCCCTCGACAGGGGAAACAACTATGGCTACACCTTC. This translates into CASSPLDRGNNYGYTF.

J is TRBJ2-5 and V is TRBV5-8; tentative D call: TRBD1 (5 bases). V was cut by 4 bases and J by 1 base, with 11 bases left in between. The CDR3 extends over 14 amino acids. CDR1 is SGHTS and CDR2 is YDEGEE in the germline V gene. CDR3 in amino acids: CASSPHRTQETQYF. The CDR3 DNA reads as TGTGCCAGCAGCCCACACAGGACCCAAGAGACCCAGTACTTC. Complete variable domain (other parts from reference TRBV5-8 and TRBJ2-5): EAGVTQSPTHLIKTRGQQATLRCSPISGHTSVYWYQQALGLGLQFLLWYDEGEERNRGNFPPRFSGRQFPNYSSELNVNALELEDSALYLCASSPHRTQETQYFGPGTRLLVL.

This clone has just one count. This chain connects TRBV5-1 to TRBJ1-1; D perhaps matches TRBD1 (5 bases). The germline CDR1 and CDR2 sequences are SGHRS and YFSETQ. V was pared by 4 bases and J by 0 bases, with 16 bases between. CDR3 length: 16 amino acids. The CDR3 here is CASSLTGTDLNTEAFF. The CDR3, as DNA: TGCGCCAGCAGCCTTACCGGGACGGACCTGAACACTGAAGCTTTCTTT.

The V and J genes are TRBV27 and TRBJ2-7, with 7 positions matching TRBD2. There are 15 residues in the CDR3. The ends lost 3 bases at V and 0 bases at J; junction bases unmatched: 5. Per germline, CDR1 MNHEY and CDR2 SMNVEV (reference sequence). Here the CDR3 reads CASSLGRGSSYEQYF. The CDR3 bases are TGTGCCAGCAGTTTGGGGAGGGGAAGCTCCTACGAGCAGTACTTC.

V usage is TRBV6-5 and J usage is TRBJ1-1, with unresolved D. The length of the CDR3 is 13 residues. Germline lookup yields CDR1 MNHEY and CDR2 SVGAGI. The V and J ends lost 0 bases and 4 bases respectively, with 6 bases between them. CDR3 protein: CASSYSRGTEAFF. In DNA, the CDR3 is TGTGCCAGCAGTTACTCCCGTGGCACTGAAGCTTTCTTT.

This chain uses TRBV2 with TRBJ1-2, with 8 bases lining up with TRBD1. The CDR3 runs 14 residues. Per the germline V gene, CDR1 is SNHLY and CDR2 is FYNNEI. Trimming removed 5 bases from V and 7 bases from J; junction bases left unmatched: 9. CDR3 amino acids: CASSKGQGSSGYTF. The CDR3 nucleotides read TGTGCCAGCAGTAAAGGACAGGGTTCGTCTGGCTACACCTTC.

The V gene is TRBV5-5, the J gene TRBJ2-5; D possibly corresponds to TRBD2 (6 bases). This CDR3 contains 16 residues. Trimming shortened V by 1 base and J by 5 bases, and 18 bases separated the two germline ends. Germline V gives CDR1 SGHKS, CDR2 YYEKEE (reference sequence). Here the CDR3 DNA reads TGTGCCAGCAGCTTGTCGTACGGGGGTTTAGGGGAGACCCAGTACTTC. It codes for CASSLSYGGLGETQYF.

The chain links TRBV30 to TRBJ1-1, with D unclear. In germline, CDR1 is GTSNPN, CDR2 SVGIG (reference sequence). Trimming cost V 3 bases and J 5 bases, with 10 bases left between them. The CDR3 runs to 12 residues. In DNA form, the CDR3 reads TGTGCCTGGAGGGTCAAAGGAACTGAAGCTTTCTTT. Translating gives CAWRVKGTEAFF.

The chain recombines TRBV2 with TRBJ1-1, with 7 bases that match TRBD1. Germline CDR1 is SNHLY and CDR2 is FYNNEI. CDR3 length: 19 residues. V shed 1 base and J 6 bases; nucleotides not matched to a gene: 20. The CDR3 loop reads CASSEGLAGTATIFPEAFF. The CDR3 nucleotides are TGTGCCAGCAGTGAAGGATTGGCCGGGACAGCCACGATCTTCCCTGAAGCTTTCTTT. The whole variable domain, remainder taken from reference TRBV2 and TRBJ1-1, is EPEVTQTPSHQVTQMGQEVILRCVPISNHLYFYWYRQILGQKVEFLVSFYNNEISEKSEIFDDQFSVERPDGSNFTLKIRSTKLEDSAMYFCASSEGLAGTATIFPEAFFGQGTRLTVV.

This chain connects TRBV19 to TRBJ2-2, with 10 bases fitting TRBD1. CDR1 is LNHDA, CDR2 SQIVND, per germline (reference sequence). The ends lost 1 base at V and 12 bases at J; junction bases unmatched: 11. CDR3 length: 16 residues. CDR3 bases: TGTGCCAGTAGTATAGGCCGGGACAGGGGAGCCGGTCAGCTGTTTTTT. Protein sequence: CASSIGRDRGAGQLFF.

V usage is TRBV7-2 and J usage is TRBJ2-3, with a possible D match to TRBD1 (6 bases). The CDR3 is made up of 12 amino acids. Germline V gene data show CDR1 as SGHTA and CDR2 as FQGNSA. With 7 bases removed from V and 4 bases from J, the gap between germline ends came to 9 bases. The CDR3 region has the DNA TGTGCCAGCACAGGGGTGGCAGATACGCAGTATTTT. It yields the protein CASTGVADTQYF.

J is TRBJ2-1 and V is TRBV6-1, with 8 bases matching TRBD1. CDR1 is MNHNS, CDR2 SASEGT, per germline. There are 15 residues in the CDR3. The junction had 6 bases not matched to a gene; V was cut back by 1 base and J by 7 bases. CDR3 DNA: TGTGCCAGCAGTGAAGAGGCAGGGGGCTCGAATGAGCAGTTCTTC. It encodes CASSEEAGGSNEQFF.

J is TRBJ2-5 and V is TRBV18; 7 bases map to TRBD1. This CDR3 has 14 amino acids. CDR1 is KGHSH and CDR2 is LQKENI in the germline V gene. V shed 0 bases and J 5 bases; nucleotides not matched to a gene: 3. The CDR3 coding sequence is TGTGCCAGCTCACCACCGGCAGGGGGTGAGACCCAGTACTTC. This codes for CASSPPAGGETQYF.

This chain uses TRBV4-1 with TRBJ2-1; TRBD2 matches at 9 bases. Looked up from germline, CDR1 is MGHRA and CDR2 is YSYEKL. Germline trimming cut 5 bases from V and 0 bases from J; bases unmatched to any gene: 5. CDR3 length: 16 amino acids. This CDR3 is CASSVGLASSYNEQFF. The CDR3 bases are TGCGCCAGCAGCGTAGGACTAGCGAGCTCCTACAATGAGCAGTTCTTC.

This rearrangement joins TRBV13 to TRBJ1-2; a possible D gene is TRBD1 (6 bases). Per germline, CDR1 PRHDT and CDR2 FYEKMQ (reference sequence). This CDR3 comprises 15 residues. V lost 4 bases, J lost 0 bases, and 12 bases lay in between. CDR3 DNA sequence: TGTGCCAGCAGCTCACCAGGACAGACTAACTATGGCTACACCTTC. Its protein is CASSSPGQTNYGYTF.

The chain uses TRBV21-1 and TRBJ2-1. TRBV21-1 counts as a pseudogene. This CDR3 comprises 12 residues. CDR3 DNA sequence: TGTGCCAGCAGAAGGGTGGACAATGAGCAGTTCTTC. Protein: CASRRVDNEQFF.

The CDR3 protein is CASSVVVSANTEAFF. The CDR3 nucleotides read TGTGCCAGCAGCGTAGTTGTCAGTGCGAACACTGAAGCTTTCTTT. The rearrangement uses TRBV9 and TRBJ1-1; D not resolved. V gave up 0 bases and J gave up 1 base, with 10 bases separating them. This CDR3 is built from 15 residues. Germline V gene sequence: CDR1 SGDLS, CDR2 YYNGEE. Looking up the rest from reference TRBV9 and TRBJ1-1 gives the full variable domain: DSGVTQTPKHLITATGQRVTLRCSPRSGDLSVYWYQQSLDQGLQFLIQYYNGEERAKGNILERFSAQQFPDLHSELNLSSLELGDSALYFCASSVVVSANTEAFFGQGTRLTVV.

CDR3 protein: CSASRPGARAYEQYF. In DNA, the CDR3 is TGCAGTGCTAGTCGGCCCGGGGCCCGGGCCTACGAGCAGTACTTC. The chain joins TRBV20-1 to TRBJ2-7; tentatively, D is TRBD1 or TRBD2 (5 bases each). With 3 bases removed from V and 2 bases from J, the gap between germline ends came to 17 bases. This CDR3 has 15 residues. Per germline, CDR1 DFQATT and CDR2 SNEGSKA (reference sequence).

The genes are TRBV2 and TRBJ2-1; possible D gene TRBD2, 5 bases. There are 14 residues in the CDR3. Deletions cut 6 bases from V and 6 bases from J, with 15 bases between. The V gene's germline CDR1 is SNHLY and CDR2 FYNNEI. This CDR3 is CASSLTGNVNEQFF. CDR3 bases: TGTGCCAGCAGCCTCACGGGGAATGTCAATGAGCAGTTCTTC.

The rearrangement links TRBV6-5 to TRBJ1-6, with 10 nucleotides matching TRBD1. The CDR3 loop spans 15 amino acids. From germline, CDR1 is MNHEY and CDR2 SVGAGI. V shed 7 bases, J shed 10 bases, and the junction held 10 bases outside the gene matches. The CDR3 is CASNSGTGVDSPLHF. The CDR3 nucleotides read TGTGCCAGCAATTCCGGGACAGGGGTTGACTCACCCCTCCACTTT.

V is TRBV18 and J is TRBJ2-1; 8 nucleotides line up with TRBD1. This CDR3 is built from 17 residues. Germline lookup yields CDR1 KGHSH and CDR2 LQKENI. The J segment lost 5 bases and the V segment lost 3 bases, leaving 12 bases of the junction unmatched. The CDR3: CASSPRIGQGAHNEQFF. DNA for the CDR3: TGTGCCAGCTCACCGAGAATCGGGCAGGGGGCGCACAATGAGCAGTTCTTC.